Listed below are T cell receptor beta chains from one sample, sequenced in a study of blood T cell repertoires in COVID-19. Sequencing used immunoSEQ multiplex PCR; TCRdb keeps in-frame clones, though not all of them. The sample holds around 180,000 clones; about 91% are singletons and the top ten take 2% to 2.5%. Source material: PBMCs or T cells enriched from blood (not recorded which). Source of these receptors: a woman aged 40-49 years with acute COVID-19. Both conserved end residues are part of each CDR3. A D gene is named only where the DNA matches it firmly. For some rows the clone size is stated as once, few or many, or as a class when expanded; others skip it.

clone_size	v_call	j_call	d_call	cdr3_nt	cdr3_aa
NA	TRBV9	TRBJ1-2	TRBD1	TGTGCCAGCAGCGTAGGTACAGGGGGCAGGTATGGCTACACCTTC	CASSVGTGGRYGYTF
NA	TRBV7-2	TRBJ2-3	TRBD2	TGTGCCAGCAGCTTAGCTGGTAGCGGGGGGAAAGATACGCAGTATTTT	CASSLAGSGGKDTQYF
once	TRBV27	TRBJ1-4	NA	TGTGCCAGCAGCAAACCGGGACATCCGCCAATTGTGAAACTGTTTTTT	CASSKPGHPPIVKLFF
NA	TRBV24-1	TRBJ2-7	TRBD2	TGTGCCACCAGTGATTTGTCGGGGGGAAAGTACGAGCAGTACTTC	CATSDLSGGKYEQYF
NA	TRBV14	TRBJ2-2	NA	TGTGCCAGCAGCCAGGCAGTAGCTGACGGGGAGCTGTTTTTT	CASSQAVADGELFF
NA	TRBV4-1	TRBJ2-3	TRBD2	TGCGCCAGCAGCCAACCTCTCTTTCCAGCGGGGGCAGATACGCAGTATTTT	CASSQPLFPAGADTQYF
NA	TRBV7-9	TRBJ1-2	NA	TGTGCCAGCAGCTTGGGAGCTAACTATGGCTACACCTTC	CASSLGANYGYTF
NA	TRBV5-6	TRBJ1-6	NA	TGTGCCAGCAGCCCCGGGCGGGTCTCGAATAATTCACCCCTCCACTTT	CASSPGRVSNNSPLHF
once	TRBV6-5	TRBJ2-7	NA	TGTGCCAGCACCCTCGCGGGGTCGAGCTCCTACGAGCAGTACTTC	CASTLAGSSSYEQYF
NA	TRBV5-4	TRBJ2-5	NA	TGTGCCAGCAGCTTGGAATCTGTGGAGACCCAGTACTTC	CASSLESVETQYF
NA	TRBV11-2	TRBJ1-1	NA	TGTGCCAGCAGCATAGGCGCGGGTTGGAACACTGAAGCTTTCTTT	CASSIGAGWNTEAFF
NA	TRBV9	TRBJ2-3	TRBD2	TGTGCCAGCAGCGCCTCTAGCGGGAGGGTCACAGATACGCAGTATTTT	CASSASSGRVTDTQYF
NA	TRBV5-6	TRBJ1-1	NA	TGTGCCAGCAGCTTGTATCAGGGAAGGACTGAAGCTTTCTTT	CASSLYQGRTEAFF
many	TRBV6-2/TRBV6-3	TRBJ1-4	NA	TGTGCCAGCAGTTACGGTCAGTGGGAGAATGAAAAACTGTTTTTT	CASSYGQWENEKLFF
NA	TRBV5-6	TRBJ1-5	NA	TGTGCCAGCAGCCGAAAGTCCCGGGGGGGCAATCAGCCCCAGCATTTT	CASSRKSRGGNQPQHF
once	TRBV7-6	TRBJ1-1	NA	TGTGCCAGCAGCTTAGGACAGGCAATGAACACTGAAGCTTTCTTT	CASSLGQAMNTEAFF
NA	TRBV14	TRBJ2-5	TRBD2	TGTGCCAGCAGCAACGGCGGGAGCCTGCCAGAGACCCAGTACTTC	CASSNGGSLPETQYF
few	TRBV29-1	TRBJ2-1	NA	TGCAGCGTTGATTGGTGGGGTTCTAATCGGCGGCCCCGGGACAACGCAGACAATGAGCAGTTCTTC	CSVDWWGSNRRPRDNADNEQFF
NA	TRBV27	TRBJ2-1	NA	TGTGCCAGCAGGCAGCGGGCGTCCTTTTTTGCCCCTTGGTCCAATGAGCAGTTCTTC	CASRQRASFFAPWSNEQFF
NA	TRBV9	TRBJ2-1	NA	TGTGCCAGCAGCGTAGTAGCGGACGTGTACAATGAGCAGTTCTTC	CASSVVADVYNEQFF
NA	TRBV5-6	TRBJ1-5	NA	TGTGCCAGCAGCTTGGCCGGTAGCAATCAGCCCCAGCATTTT	CASSLAGSNQPQHF
NA	TRBV19	TRBJ1-5	NA	TGTGCCAGTAGTGAGGTAAATCAGCCCCAGCATTTT	CASSEVNQPQHF
NA	TRBV11-2	TRBJ2-7	NA	TGTGCCAGCAGCCCAGGGCCCTTGGCTCTTTTTTACGAGCAGTACTTC	CASSPGPLALFYEQYF
NA	TRBV19	TRBJ1-1	NA	TGTGCCAGCGGAGGGGTGATGAACACTGAAGCTTTCTTT	CASGGVMNTEAFF
NA	TRBV19	TRBJ2-1	NA	TGTGCCAGTAGTATAGGGAGGGGGGGTTACAATGAGCAGTTCTTC	CASSIGRGGYNEQFF